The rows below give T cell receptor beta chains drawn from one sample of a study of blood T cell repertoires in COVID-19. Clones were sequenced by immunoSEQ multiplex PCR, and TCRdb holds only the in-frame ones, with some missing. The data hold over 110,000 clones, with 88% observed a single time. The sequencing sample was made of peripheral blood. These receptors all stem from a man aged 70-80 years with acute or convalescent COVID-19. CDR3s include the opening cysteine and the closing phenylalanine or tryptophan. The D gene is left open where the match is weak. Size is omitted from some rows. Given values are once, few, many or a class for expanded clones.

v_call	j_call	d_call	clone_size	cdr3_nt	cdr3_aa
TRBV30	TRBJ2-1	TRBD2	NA	TGTGCCTGGGTAGCGGGCAATGAGCAGTTCTTC	CAWVAGNEQFF
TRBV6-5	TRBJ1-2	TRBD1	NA	TGTGCCAGCAGTTACTCTTTCGGGGACAGGAACTATGGCTACACCTTC	CASSYSFGDRNYGYTF
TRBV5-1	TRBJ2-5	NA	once	TGCGCCAGCAGGACGGGATTTCGAGAGACCCAGTACTTC	CASRTGFRETQYF
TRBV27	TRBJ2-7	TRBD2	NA	TGTGCCAGCAGAAAAGCGGGAAGCTCCTACGAGCAGTACTTC	CASRKAGSSYEQYF
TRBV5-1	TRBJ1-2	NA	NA	TGCGCCAGCAGCCGGACAGTCGATAACTATGGCTACACCTTC	CASSRTVDNYGYTF
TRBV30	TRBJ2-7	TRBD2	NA	TGTGCCTGGAGTGTGGGGGAGGGTTCCTACGAGCAGTACTTC	CAWSVGEGSYEQYF
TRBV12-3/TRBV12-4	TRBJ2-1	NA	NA	TGTGCCAGCAGTCAGGACAGCTACAATGAGCAGTTCTTC	CASSQDSYNEQFF
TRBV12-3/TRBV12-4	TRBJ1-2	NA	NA	TGTGCCAGCACCCTATGGATTGACAGGGGCTACACCTTC	CASTLWIDRGYTF
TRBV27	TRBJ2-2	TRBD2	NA	TGTGCCGCAATTGGACTAGCGAGTTACACCGGGGAGCTGTTTTTT	CAAIGLASYTGELFF
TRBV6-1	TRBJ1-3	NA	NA	TGTGCCACCTCCGCGCGGACTGGAAACACCATATATTTT	CATSARTGNTIYF
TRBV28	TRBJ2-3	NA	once	TGTGCCAGCAGTTTTAACAGAGATACGCAGTATTTT	CASSFNRDTQYF
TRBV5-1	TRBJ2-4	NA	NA	TGCGCCAGCAGCTTGGCCAGGGACAAAAACATTCAGTACTTC	CASSLARDKNIQYF
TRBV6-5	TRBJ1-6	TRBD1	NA	TGTGCCAGCACCAGGACAGGGCGAAATTCACCCCTCCACTTT	CASTRTGRNSPLHF
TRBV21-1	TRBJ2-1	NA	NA	TGTGCCAGCCTTCCAGGGGAATACAATGAGCAGTTCTTC	CASLPGEYNEQFF
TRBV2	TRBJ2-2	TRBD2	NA	TGTGCCAGCGGACTAGCGGGGGGCGGGACCGGGGAGCTGTTTTTT	CASGLAGGGTGELFF
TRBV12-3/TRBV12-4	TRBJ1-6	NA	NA	TGTGCCAGCAGTTATACGGGGTCACCCCTCCACTTT	CASSYTGSPLHF
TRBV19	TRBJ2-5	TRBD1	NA	TGTGCCAGTAGTATCGGACAGGGGGTCGGGACCCAGTACTTC	CASSIGQGVGTQYF
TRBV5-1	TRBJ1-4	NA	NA	TGCGCCAGCAGCTTAAGTGGCGGATCTAATGAAAAACTGTTTTTT	CASSLSGGSNEKLFF
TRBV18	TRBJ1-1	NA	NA	TGTGCCAGCTCACCAAGACAGATGGAGAACACTGAAGCTTTCTTT	CASSPRQMENTEAFF
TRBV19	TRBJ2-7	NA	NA	TGTGCCAGTAGTGCCGACAGCTACGAGCAGTACTTC	CASSADSYEQYF
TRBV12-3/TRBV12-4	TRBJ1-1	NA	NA	TGTGCCAGCAGTGTTACAATGAACACTGAAGCTTTCTTT	CASSVTMNTEAFF
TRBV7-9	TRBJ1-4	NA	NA	TGTGCCAGCCGAAAACTGACTAATGAAAAACTGTTTTTT	CASRKLTNEKLFF
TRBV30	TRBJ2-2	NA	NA	TGTGCCTGGACCCGGCCAGACAGTTCGAACACCGGGGAGCTGTTTTTT	CAWTRPDSSNTGELFF
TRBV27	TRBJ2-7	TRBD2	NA	TGTGCCAGCAGTTTTGCAGCGGGAGCCCCCTACGAGCAGTACTTC	CASSFAAGAPYEQYF
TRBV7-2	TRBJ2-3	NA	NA	TGTGCCAGCAGCTTAGGAGGAAAGGGGAATACGCAGTATTTT	CASSLGGKGNTQYF
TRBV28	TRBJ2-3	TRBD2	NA	TGTGCCAGTCCTCCCTTAGCGGGAGCGCTCACAGATACGCAGTATTTT	CASPPLAGALTDTQYF
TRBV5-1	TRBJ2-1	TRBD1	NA	TGCGCCAGCAACTCAAGGACAGGGGGCACTGAGCAGTTCTTC	CASNSRTGGTEQFF
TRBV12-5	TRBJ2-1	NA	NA	TGTGCTAGTGGTCTGGTGGTTAGCTCCTACAATGAGCAGTTCTTC	CASGLVVSSYNEQFF
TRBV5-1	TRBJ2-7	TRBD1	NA	TGCGCCAGCAGCTTAGGAGGGACAGGGGCACTCGAGCAGTACTTC	CASSLGGTGALEQYF
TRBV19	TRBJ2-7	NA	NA	TGTGCCAGTAGTATCAGGGCGACCCCATTCTACGAGCAGTACTTC	CASSIRATPFYEQYF
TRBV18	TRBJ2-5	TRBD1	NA	TGTGCCAGCTCAGCCGGGACAGGGGGGGAAGAGACCCAGTACTTC	CASSAGTGGEETQYF
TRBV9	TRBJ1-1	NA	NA	TGTGCCAGCAGCGTTCGGGACAAGAACACTGAAGCTTTCTTT	CASSVRDKNTEAFF
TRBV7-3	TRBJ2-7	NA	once	TGTGCCAGCAGCTTAAACCAGGGCCCCTACGAGCAGTACTTC	CASSLNQGPYEQYF
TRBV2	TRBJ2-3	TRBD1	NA	TGTGCCAGCATGAGGGACAGGGGCCCAGATACGCAGTATTTT	CASMRDRGPDTQYF
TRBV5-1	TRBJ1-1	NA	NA	TGCGCCAGCAGCCGTTCAGGGGATTCCGAAGCTTTCTTT	CASSRSGDSEAFF
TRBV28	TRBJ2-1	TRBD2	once	TGTGCCAGCATGCCTAGCGGGAGAATTTGGGACAATGAGCAGTTCTTC	CASMPSGRIWDNEQFF
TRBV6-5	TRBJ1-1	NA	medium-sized	TGTGCCAGCAGTTCGGCAGGAGGGAACACTGAAGCTTTCTTT	CASSSAGGNTEAFF
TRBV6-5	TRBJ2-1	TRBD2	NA	TGTGCCTCGTGGGCGCTAGCGGGGGGCCGGGAGCAGTTCTTC	CASWALAGGREQFF
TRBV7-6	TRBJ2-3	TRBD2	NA	TGTGCCAGCAGGTTAGCGGGCAGTAGCGGAGATACGCAGTATTTT	CASRLAGSSGDTQYF
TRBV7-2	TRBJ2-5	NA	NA	TGTGCCAGCAGCTTAGTCGGGGGACGGGAGACCCAGTACTTC	CASSLVGGRETQYF
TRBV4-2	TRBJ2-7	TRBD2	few	TGTGCCAGCAGCCAATTGGGACTAGCGACGAACGAGCAGTACTTC	CASSQLGLATNEQYF
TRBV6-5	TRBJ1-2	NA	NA	TGTGCCAGCAGGTTCAGGGGAGAAAATGGCTACACCTTC	CASRFRGENGYTF
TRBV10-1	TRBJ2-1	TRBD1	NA	TGCGCCAGCAGTGAGTCGGGGACAGGGGACAATGAGCAGTTCTTC	CASSESGTGDNEQFF
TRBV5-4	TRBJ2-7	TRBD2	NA	TGTGCCAGCAGCTCCGGGACTAACCCCTACGAGCAGTACTTC	CASSSGTNPYEQYF
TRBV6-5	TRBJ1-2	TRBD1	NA	TGTGCCAGCAGCTGGACAGGCGAGAACTATGGCTACACCTTC	CASSWTGENYGYTF
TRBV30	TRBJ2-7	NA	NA	TGTGCCTGGAGTGTCCAGGGTTTAGAGCAGTACTTC	CAWSVQGLEQYF
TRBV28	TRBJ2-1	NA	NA	TGTGCCAGCAGTTTACCCGGGGTCTACAATGAGCAGTTCTTC	CASSLPGVYNEQFF
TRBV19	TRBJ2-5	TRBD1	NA	TGTGCCAGTAGTGGACAGGGGTTGGAGACCCAGTACTTC	CASSGQGLETQYF